The sample holds many counts of the clone carrying this T cell receptor beta chain. The antigen remains undetermined. The sample originates from a study of early T cells in non-severe SARS-CoV-2 infection. Study results and caveats: Lookups in VDJdb leaned toward anti-spike CD8 responses and missed private and CD4 specificities.

Individual cDNA molecules received unique molecular identifiers. TCRdb itself ran the 5' RACE reads through MiXCR, one entry per CDR3 protein. The sample includes roughly 51,000 distinct CDR3 sequences, about 6.5% of them seen just once. Between the trimmed V and J ends, which lost 2 bases and 1 base, there was a span of 3 bases. CDR3 size: 13 residues. The germline gives CDR1 MNHEY, CDR2 SMNVEV (reference sequence). This receptor was taken from an adult who was a healthcare worker with PCR-confirmed SARS-CoV-2 infection or an uninfected control (not recorded which). This sample comprised whole blood, obtained at baseline. The chain couples TRBV27 to TRBJ1-5; D is undetermined. CDR3 region: CASSLRSNQPQHF. CDR3 nucleotide sequence: TGTGCCAGCAGTTTACGCAGCAATCAGCCCCAGCATTTT.